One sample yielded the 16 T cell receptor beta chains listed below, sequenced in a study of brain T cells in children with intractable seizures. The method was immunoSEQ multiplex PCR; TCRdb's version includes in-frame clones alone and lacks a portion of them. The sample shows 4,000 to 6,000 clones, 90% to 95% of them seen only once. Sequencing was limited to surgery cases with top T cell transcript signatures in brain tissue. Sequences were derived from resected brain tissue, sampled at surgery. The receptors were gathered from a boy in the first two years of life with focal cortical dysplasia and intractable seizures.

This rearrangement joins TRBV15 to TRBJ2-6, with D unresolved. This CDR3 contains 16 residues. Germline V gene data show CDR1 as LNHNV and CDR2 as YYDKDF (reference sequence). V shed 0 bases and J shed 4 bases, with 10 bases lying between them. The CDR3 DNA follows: TGTGCCACCAGCAGAGATCGGGTATCCGGGGCCAACGTCCTGACTTTC. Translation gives CATSRDRVSGANVLTF.

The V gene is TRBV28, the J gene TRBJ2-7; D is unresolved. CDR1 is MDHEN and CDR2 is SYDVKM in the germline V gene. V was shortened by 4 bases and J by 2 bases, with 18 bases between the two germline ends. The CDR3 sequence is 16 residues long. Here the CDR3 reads CASSSLPFTHPYEQYF. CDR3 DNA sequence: TGTGCCAGCAGTTCCCTTCCCTTCACTCATCCCTACGAGCAGTACTTC.

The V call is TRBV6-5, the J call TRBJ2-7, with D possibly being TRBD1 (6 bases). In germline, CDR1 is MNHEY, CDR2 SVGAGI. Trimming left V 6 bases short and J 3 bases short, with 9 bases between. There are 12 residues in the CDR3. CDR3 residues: CASRRQVYEQYF. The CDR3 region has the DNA TGTGCCAGCAGACGACAGGTCTACGAGCAGTACTTC.

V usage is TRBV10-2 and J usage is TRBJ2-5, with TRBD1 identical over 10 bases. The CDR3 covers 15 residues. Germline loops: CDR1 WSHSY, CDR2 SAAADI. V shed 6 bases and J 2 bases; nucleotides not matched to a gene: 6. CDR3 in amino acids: CASSPGTGVQETQYF. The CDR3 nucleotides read TGCGCCAGCAGCCCAGGGACAGGGGTACAAGAGACCCAGTACTTC.

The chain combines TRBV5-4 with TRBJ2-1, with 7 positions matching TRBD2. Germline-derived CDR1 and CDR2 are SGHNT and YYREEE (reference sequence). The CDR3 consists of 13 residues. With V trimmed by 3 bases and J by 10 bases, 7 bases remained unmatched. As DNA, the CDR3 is TGTGCCAGCAGCTCGCGACTAGCCGACGAGCAGTTCTTC. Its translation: CASSSRLADEQFF.

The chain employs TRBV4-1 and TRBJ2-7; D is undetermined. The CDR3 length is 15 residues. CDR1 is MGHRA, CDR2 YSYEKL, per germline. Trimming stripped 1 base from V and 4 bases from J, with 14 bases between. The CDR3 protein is CASSQGVGTLYEQYF. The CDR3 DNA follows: TGCGCCAGCAGCCAAGGAGTGGGTACGTTGTACGAGCAGTACTTC.

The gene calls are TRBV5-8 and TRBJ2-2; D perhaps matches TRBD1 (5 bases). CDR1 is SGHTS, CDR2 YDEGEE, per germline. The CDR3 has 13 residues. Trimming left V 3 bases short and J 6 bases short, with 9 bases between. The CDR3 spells CASSSLGAGELFF. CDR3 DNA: TGTGCCAGCAGCTCCTTAGGGGCCGGGGAGCTGTTTTTT.

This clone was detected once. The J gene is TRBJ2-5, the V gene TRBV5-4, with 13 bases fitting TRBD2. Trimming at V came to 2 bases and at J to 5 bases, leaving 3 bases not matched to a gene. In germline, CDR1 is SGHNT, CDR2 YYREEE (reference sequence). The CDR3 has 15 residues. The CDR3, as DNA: TGTGCCAGCAGCTTAAAGACTAGCGGGGGGGAGACCCAGTACTTC. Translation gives CASSLKTSGGETQYF.

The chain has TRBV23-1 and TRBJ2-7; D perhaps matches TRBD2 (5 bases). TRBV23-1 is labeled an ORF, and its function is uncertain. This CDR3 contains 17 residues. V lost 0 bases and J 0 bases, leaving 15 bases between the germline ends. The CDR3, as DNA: TGCGCCAGCAGTCAATCGCAATCGGACGGGATCTCCTACGAGCAGTACTTC. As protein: CASSQSQSDGISYEQYF.

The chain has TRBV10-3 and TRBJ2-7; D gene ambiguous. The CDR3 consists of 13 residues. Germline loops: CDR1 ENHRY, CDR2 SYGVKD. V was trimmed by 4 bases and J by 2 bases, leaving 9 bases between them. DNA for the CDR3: TGTGCCATCAGTGGTGGGCCAGCCTACGAGCAGTACTTC. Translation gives CAISGGPAYEQYF.

The CDR3 loop reads CASSYDTLKNIQYF. The CDR3 nucleotides read TGTGCCAGCAGTTACGACACACTCAAAAACATTCAGTACTTC. The V call is TRBV6-2 or TRBV6-3, the J call TRBJ2-4, with D uncertain. The CDR3 consists of 14 residues. The V and J ends lost 2 bases and 3 bases respectively, with 8 bases between them. Germline V gene lookup returns CDR1 MNHEY and CDR2 SVGEGT.

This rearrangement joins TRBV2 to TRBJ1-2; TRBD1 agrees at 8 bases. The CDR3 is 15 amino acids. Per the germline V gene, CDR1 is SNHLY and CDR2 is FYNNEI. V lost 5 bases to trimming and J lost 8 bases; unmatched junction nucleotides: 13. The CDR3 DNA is TGTGCCAGCAGTTCTCCAGGGGGCCTCTCGGGGGGCTACACCTTC. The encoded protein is CASSSPGGLSGGYTF. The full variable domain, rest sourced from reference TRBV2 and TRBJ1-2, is EPEVTQTPSHQVTQMGQEVILRCVPISNHLYFYWYRQILGQKVEFLVSFYNNEISEKSEIFDDQFSVERPDGSNFTLKIRSTKLEDSAMYFCASSSPGGLSGGYTFGSGTRLTVV.

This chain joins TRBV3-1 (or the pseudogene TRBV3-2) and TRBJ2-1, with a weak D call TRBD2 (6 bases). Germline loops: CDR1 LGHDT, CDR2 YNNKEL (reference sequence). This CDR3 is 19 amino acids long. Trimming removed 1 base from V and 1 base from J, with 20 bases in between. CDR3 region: CASSQVPPRAGWSYNEQFF. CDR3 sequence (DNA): TGTGCCAGCAGCCAAGTGCCCCCCCGTGCGGGGTGGTCCTACAATGAGCAGTTCTTC.

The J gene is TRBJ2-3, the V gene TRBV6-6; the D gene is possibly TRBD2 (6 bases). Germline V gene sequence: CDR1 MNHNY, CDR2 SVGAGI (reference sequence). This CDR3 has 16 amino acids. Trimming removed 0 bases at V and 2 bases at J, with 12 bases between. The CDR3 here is CASSYSNGGLTDTQYF. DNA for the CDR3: TGTGCCAGCAGTTACTCGAACGGGGGTCTCACAGATACGCAGTATTTT.

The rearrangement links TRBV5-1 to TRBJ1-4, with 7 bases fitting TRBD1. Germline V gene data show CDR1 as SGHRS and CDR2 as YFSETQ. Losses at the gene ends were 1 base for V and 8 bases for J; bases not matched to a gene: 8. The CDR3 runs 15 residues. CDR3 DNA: TGCGCCAGCAGCTTGAACATCCAGGGGGGCGAAAAACTGTTTTTT. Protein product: CASSLNIQGGEKLFF.

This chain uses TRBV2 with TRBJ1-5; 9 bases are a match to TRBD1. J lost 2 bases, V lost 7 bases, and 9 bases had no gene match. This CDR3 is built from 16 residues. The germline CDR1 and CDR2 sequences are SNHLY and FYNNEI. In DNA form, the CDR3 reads TGTGCCAGCACGAGGACAGGGGTTAGGGGCAATCAGCCCCAGCATTTT. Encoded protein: CASTRTGVRGNQPQHF.